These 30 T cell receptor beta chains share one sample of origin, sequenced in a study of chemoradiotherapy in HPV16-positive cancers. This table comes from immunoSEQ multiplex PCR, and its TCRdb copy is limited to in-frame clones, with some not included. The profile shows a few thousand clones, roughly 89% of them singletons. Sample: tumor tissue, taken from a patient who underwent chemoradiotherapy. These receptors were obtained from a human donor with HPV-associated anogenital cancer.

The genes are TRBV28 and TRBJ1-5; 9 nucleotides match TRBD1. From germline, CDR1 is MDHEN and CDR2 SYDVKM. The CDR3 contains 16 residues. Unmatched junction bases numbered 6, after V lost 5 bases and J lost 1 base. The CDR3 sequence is CASSTGGVESNQPQHF. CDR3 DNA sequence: TGTGCCAGCAGTACAGGGGGCGTCGAGAGCAATCAGCCCCAGCATTTT.

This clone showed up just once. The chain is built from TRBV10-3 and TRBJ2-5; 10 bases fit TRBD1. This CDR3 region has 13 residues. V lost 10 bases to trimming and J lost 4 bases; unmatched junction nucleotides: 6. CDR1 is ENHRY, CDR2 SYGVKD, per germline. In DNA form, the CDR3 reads TGTGCCACCCAGACAGGGGGCGGAGAGACCCAGTACTTC. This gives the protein CATQTGGGETQYF.

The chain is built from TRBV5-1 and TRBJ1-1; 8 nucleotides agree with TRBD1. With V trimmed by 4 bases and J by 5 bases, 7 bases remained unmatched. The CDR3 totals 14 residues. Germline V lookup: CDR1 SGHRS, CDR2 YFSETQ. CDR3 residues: CASSTGTGGTEAFF. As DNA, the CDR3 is TGCGCCAGCAGCACCGGAACAGGGGGTACTGAAGCTTTCTTT.

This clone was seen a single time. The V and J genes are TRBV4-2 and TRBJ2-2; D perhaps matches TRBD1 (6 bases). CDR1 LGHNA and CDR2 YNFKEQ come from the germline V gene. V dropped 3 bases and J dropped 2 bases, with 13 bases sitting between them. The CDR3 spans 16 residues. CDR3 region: CASSHGTDRNTGELFF. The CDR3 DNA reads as TGTGCCAGCAGCCATGGTACGGACAGAAACACCGGGGAGCTGTTTTTT.

The CDR3 nucleotides are TGTGCCAGCAGTACCGCTACAGGGACTGAAGCTTTCTTT. Its translation is CASSTATGTEAFF. This rearrangement joins TRBV6-5 to TRBJ1-1; weak D call: TRBD1 (6 bases). The CDR3 loop spans 13 amino acids. Deletions cut 5 bases from V and 5 bases from J, with 12 bases between. Germline V gives CDR1 MNHEY, CDR2 SVGAGI.

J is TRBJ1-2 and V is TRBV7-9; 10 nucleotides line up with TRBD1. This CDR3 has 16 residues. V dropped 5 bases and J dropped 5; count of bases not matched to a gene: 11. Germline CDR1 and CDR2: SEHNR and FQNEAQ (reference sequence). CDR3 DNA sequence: TGTGCCAGCAGCCAACAAGCCGGGACAGGGGATTATGGCTACACCTTC. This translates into CASSQQAGTGDYGYTF.

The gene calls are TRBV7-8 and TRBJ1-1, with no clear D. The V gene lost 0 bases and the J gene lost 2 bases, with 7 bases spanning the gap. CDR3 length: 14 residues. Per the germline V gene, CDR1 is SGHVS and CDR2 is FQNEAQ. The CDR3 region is CASSLAGSNTEAFF. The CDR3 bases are TGTGCCAGCAGCTTAGCCGGCAGTAACACTGAAGCTTTCTTT.

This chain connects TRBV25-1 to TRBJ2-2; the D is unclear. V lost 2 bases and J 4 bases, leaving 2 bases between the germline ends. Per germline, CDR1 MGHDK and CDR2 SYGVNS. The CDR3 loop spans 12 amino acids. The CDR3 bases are TGTGCCAGCAGTGAAGGCACCGGGGAGCTGTTTTTT. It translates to CASSEGTGELFF.

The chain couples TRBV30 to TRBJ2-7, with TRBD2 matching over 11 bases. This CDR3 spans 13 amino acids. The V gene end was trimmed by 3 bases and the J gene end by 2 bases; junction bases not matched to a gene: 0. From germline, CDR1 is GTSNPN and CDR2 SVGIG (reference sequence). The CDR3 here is CAWRLAGAYEQYF. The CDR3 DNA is TGTGCCTGGAGACTAGCGGGGGCCTACGAGCAGTACTTC. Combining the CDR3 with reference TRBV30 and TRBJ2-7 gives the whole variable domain SQTIHQWPATLVQPVGSPLSLECTVEGTSNPNLYWYRQAAGRGLQLLFYSVGIGQISSEVPQNLSASRPQDRQFILSSKKLLLSDSGFYLCAWRLAGAYEQYFGPGTRLTVT.

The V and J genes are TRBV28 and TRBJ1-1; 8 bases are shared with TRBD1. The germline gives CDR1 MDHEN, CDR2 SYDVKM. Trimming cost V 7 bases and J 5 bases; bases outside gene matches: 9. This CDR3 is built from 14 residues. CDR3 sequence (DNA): TGTGCCAGCAACTCACAGGGGGTAGTAACTGAAGCTTTCTTT. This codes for CASNSQGVVTEAFF.

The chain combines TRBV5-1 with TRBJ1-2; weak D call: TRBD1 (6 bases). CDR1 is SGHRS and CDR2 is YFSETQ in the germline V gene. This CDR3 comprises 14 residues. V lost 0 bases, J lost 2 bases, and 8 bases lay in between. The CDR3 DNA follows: TGCGCCAGCAGCTTGGCTACAGGGAACTATGGCTACACCTTC. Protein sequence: CASSLATGNYGYTF.

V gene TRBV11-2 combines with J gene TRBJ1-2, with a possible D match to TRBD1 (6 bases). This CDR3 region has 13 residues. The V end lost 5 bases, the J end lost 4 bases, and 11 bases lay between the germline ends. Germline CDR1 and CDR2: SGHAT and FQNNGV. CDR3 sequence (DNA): TGTGCCAGCAGCCCGGACAGCTTCTATGGCTACACCTTC. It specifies CASSPDSFYGYTF.

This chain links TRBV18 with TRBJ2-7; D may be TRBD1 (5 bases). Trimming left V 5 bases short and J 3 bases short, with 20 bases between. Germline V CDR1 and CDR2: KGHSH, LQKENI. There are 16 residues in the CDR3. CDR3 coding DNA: TGTGCCAGCTCATCCTATCTGGACACCGAGAACTACGAGCAGTACTTC. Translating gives CASSSYLDTENYEQYF.

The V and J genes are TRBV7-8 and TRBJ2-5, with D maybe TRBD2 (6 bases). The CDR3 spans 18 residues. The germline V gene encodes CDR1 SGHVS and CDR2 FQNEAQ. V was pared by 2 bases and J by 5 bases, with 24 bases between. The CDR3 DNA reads TGTGCCAGCAGCTTAATCTTATTGATGGGACTTTCAGGGGAGACCCAGTACTTC. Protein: CASSLILLMGLSGETQYF.

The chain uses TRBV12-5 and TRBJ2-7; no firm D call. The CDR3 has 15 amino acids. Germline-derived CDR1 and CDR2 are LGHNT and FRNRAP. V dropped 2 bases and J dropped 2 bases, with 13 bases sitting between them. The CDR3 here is CASGLSSGATYEQYF. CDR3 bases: TGTGCTAGTGGTTTGTCGTCAGGAGCGACCTACGAGCAGTACTTC.

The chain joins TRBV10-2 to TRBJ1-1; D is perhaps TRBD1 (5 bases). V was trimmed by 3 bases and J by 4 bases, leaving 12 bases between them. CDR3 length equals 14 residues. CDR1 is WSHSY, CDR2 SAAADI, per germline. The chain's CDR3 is CASSDDLGTTEAFF. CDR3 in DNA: TGCGCCAGCAGTGACGACCTGGGGACCACTGAAGCTTTCTTT.

DNA of the CDR3: TGTGCCAGCACCTTGACTAGCGGGATCCAAGAGACCCAGTACTTC. It is translated as CASTLTSGIQETQYF. The chain carries TRBV28 and TRBJ2-5; 11 bases are shared with TRBD2. Germline values: CDR1 MDHEN, CDR2 SYDVKM. V shed 7 bases and J 1 base; nucleotides not matched to a gene: 5. This CDR3 has 15 amino acids.

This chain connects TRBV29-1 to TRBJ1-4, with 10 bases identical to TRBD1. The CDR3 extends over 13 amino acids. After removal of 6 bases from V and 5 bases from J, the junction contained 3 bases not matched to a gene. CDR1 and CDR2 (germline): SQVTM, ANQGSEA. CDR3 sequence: CSVMGQGNEKLFF. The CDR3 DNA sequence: TGCAGCGTAATGGGACAGGGGAATGAAAAACTGTTTTTT.

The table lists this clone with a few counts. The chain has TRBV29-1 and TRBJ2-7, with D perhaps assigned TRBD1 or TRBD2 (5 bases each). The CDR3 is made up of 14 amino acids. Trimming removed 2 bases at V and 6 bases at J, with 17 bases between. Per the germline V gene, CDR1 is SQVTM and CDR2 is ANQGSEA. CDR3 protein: CSVELAATGLEQYF. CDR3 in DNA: TGCAGCGTTGAATTGGCCGCCACAGGACTCGAGCAGTACTTC.

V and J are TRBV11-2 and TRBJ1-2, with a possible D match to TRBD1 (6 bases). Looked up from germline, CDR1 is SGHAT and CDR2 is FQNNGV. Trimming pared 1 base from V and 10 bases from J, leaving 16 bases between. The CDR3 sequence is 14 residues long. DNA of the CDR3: TGTGCCAGCAGCTTAGCCCCAGGGGCGAATATCTACACCTTC. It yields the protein CASSLAPGANIYTF.

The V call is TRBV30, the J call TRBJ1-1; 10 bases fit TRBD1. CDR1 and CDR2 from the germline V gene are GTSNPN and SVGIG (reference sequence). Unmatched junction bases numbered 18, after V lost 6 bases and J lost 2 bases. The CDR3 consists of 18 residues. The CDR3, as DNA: TGTGCCTGCCCTGTGTGGACAGGGGGTCTAACGGGAAACACTGAAGCTTTCTTT. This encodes CACPVWTGGLTGNTEAFF.

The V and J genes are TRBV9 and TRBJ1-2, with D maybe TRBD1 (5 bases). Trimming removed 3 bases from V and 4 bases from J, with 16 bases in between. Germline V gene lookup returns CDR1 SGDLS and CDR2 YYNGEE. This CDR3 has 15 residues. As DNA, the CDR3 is TGTGCCAGCAGCGCTACGGGGGTAGAGCTCTATGGCTACACCTTC. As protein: CASSATGVELYGYTF.

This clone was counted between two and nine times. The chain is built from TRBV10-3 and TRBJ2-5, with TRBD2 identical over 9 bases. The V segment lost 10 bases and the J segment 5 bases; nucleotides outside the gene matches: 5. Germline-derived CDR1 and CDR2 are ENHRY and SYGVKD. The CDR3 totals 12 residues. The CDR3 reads CATTRGGETQYF. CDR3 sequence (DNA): TGTGCCACGACGCGGGGGGGTGAGACCCAGTACTTC.

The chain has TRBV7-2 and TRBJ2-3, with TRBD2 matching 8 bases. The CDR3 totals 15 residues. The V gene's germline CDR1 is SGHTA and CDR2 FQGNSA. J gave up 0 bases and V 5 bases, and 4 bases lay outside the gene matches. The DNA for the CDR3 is TGTGCCAGCAGCCGGGGGGGGGCTAGCACAGATACGCAGTATTTT. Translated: CASSRGGASTDTQYF. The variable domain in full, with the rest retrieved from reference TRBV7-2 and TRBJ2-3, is GAGVSQSPSNKVTEKGKDVELRCDPISGHTALYWYRQSLGQGLEFLIYFQGNSAPDKSGLPSDRFSAERTGGSVSTLTIQRTQQEDSAVYLCASSRGGASTDTQYFGPGTRLTVL.

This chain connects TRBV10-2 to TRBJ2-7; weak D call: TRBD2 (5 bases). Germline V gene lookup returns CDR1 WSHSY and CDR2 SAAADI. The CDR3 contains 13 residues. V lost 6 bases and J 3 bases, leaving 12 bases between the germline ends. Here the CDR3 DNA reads TGCGCCAGCAGCGCTAGCCGAATCTACGAGCAGTACTTC. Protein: CASSASRIYEQYF.

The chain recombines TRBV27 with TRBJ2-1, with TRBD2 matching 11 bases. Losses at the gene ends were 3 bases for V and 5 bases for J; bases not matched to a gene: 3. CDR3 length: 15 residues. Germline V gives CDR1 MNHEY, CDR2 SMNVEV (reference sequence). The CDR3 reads CASSFLGLADNEQFF. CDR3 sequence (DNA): TGTGCCAGCAGTTTTTTGGGACTAGCGGACAATGAGCAGTTCTTC.

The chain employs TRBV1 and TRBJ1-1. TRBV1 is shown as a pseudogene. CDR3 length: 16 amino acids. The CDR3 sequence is CTSSQDGGVLYTEAFF. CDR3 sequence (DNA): TGCACCAGCAGCCAAGATGGGGGGGTTTTGTATACTGAAGCTTTCTTT.

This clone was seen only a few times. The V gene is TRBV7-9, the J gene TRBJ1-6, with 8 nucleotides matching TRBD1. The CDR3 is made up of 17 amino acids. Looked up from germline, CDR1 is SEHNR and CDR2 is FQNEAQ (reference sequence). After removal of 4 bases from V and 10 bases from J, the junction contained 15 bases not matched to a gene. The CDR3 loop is CASSYHDRGGIGSPLHF. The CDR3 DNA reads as TGTGCCAGCAGCTACCATGACAGGGGAGGAATTGGCTCACCCCTCCACTTT. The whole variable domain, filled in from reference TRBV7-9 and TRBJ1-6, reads DTGVSQNPRHKITKRGQNVTFRCDPISEHNRLYWYRQTLGQGPEFLTYFQNEAQLEKSRLLSDRFSAERPKGSFSTLEIQRTEQGDSAMYLCASSYHDRGGIGSPLHFGNGTRLTVT.

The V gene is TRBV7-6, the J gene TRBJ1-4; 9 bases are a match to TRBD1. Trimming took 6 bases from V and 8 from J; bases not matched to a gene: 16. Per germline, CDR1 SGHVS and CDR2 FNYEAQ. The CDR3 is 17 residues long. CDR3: CASSFQITGGAGEKLFF. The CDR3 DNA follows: TGTGCCAGCAGTTTCCAAATAACAGGGGGCGCAGGGGAAAAACTGTTTTTT.

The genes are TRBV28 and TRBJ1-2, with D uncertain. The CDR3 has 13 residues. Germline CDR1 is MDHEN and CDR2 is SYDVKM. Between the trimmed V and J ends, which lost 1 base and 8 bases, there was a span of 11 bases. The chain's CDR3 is CASSLYTGIGYTF. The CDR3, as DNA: TGTGCCAGCAGTTTATATACGGGGATCGGCTACACCTTC.